The entry that follows covers one T cell receptor (beta chain) sequence. The sample comes from a study of technical replicates of blood from a handful of donors. V dropped 9 bases and J dropped 0; count of bases not matched to a gene: 4. The CDR3 consists of 14 residues. CDR1 ENHRY and CDR2 SYGVKD come from the germline V gene. Clones were read by immunoSEQ multiplex PCR, and TCRdb kept only the in-frame ones, dropping some. The data contain 58,000 or so clones, approximately 86% of them singletons. Sequenced sample: PBMCs. The receptor was derived from a human donor in good health. Some clones in this sample may be carry-over from other donors' samples. V usage is TRBV10-3 and J usage is TRBJ2-7, with TRBD2 matching 11 bases. Written as DNA, the CDR3 is TGTGCCATTCGACTAGCGGGGACCTCCTACGAGCAGTACTTC. Protein product: CAIRLAGTSYEQYF.